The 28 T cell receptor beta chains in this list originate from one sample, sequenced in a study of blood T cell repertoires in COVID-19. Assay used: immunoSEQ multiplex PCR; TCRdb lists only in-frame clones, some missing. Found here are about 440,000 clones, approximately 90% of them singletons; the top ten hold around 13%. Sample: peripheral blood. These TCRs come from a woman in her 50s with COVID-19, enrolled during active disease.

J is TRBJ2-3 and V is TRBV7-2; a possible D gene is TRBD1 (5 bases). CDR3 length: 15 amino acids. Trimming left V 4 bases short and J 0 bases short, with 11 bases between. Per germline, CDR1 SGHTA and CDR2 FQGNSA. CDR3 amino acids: CASSSGHPSTDTQYF. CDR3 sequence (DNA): TGTGCCAGCAGCTCAGGACATCCTAGCACAGATACGCAGTATTTT.

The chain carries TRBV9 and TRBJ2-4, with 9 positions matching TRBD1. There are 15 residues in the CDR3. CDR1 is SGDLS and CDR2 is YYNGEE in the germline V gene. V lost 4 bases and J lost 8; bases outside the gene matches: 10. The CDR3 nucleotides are TGTGCCAGCAGCCTCAGACAGGGGGAAGCCGACATTCAGTACTTC. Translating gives CASSLRQGEADIQYF.

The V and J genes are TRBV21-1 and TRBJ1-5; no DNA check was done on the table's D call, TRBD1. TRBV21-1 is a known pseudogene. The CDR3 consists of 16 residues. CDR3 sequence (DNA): TGTGCCAGCGTTGGGGTAGGACAGTTACATTATCAGCCCCAGCATTTT. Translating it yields CASVGVGQLHYQPQHF.

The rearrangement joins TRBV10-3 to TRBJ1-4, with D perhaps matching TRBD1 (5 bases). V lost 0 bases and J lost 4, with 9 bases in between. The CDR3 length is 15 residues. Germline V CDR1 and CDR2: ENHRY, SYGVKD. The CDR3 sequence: CAISESRGLNEKLFF. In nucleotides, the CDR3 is TGTGCCATCAGTGAGTCGAGGGGACTTAATGAAAAACTGTTTTTT.

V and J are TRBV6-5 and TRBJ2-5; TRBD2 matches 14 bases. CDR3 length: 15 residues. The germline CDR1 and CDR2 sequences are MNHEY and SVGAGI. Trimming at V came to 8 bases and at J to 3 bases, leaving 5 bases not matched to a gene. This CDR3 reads CASAGTSGGKETQYF. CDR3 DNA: TGTGCCAGCGCCGGGACTAGCGGGGGAAAAGAGACCCAGTACTTC.

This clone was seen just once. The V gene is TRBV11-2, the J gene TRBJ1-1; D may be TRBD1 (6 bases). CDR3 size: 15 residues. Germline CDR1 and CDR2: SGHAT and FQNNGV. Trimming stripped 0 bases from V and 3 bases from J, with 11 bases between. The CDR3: CASSLERGGDTEAFF. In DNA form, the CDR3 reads TGTGCCAGCAGCTTAGAAAGGGGGGGCGACACTGAAGCTTTCTTT. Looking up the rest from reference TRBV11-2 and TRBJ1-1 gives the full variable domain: EAGVAQSPRYKIIEKRQSVAFWCNPISGHATLYWYQQILGQGPKLLIQFQNNGVVDDSQLPKDRFSAERLKGVDSTLKIQPAKLEDSAVYLCASSLERGGDTEAFFGQGTRLTVV.

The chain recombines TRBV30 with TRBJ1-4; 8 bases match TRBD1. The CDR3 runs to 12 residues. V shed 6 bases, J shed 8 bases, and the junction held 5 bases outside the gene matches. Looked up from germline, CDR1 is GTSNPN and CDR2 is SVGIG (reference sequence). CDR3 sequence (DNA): TGTGCCTGTTCAGGGGGCGGAGAAAAACTGTTTTTT. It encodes CACSGGGEKLFF.

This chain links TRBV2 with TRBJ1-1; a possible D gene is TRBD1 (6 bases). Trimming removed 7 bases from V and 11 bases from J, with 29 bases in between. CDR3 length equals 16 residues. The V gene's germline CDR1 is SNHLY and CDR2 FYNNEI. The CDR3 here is CASTEGGFRPLQGAFF. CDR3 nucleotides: TGTGCCAGCACCGAAGGGGGATTTAGACCCCTTCAGGGGGCTTTCTTT.

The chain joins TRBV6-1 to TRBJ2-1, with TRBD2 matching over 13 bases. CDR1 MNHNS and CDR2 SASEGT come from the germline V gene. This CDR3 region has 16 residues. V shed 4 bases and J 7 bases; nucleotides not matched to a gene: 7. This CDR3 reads CASSGPGLAGSNEQFF. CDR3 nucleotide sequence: TGTGCCAGCAGTGGCCCGGGACTAGCGGGGTCTAATGAGCAGTTCTTC.

CDR3 residues: CASSSGTGGEQYF. Written as DNA, the CDR3 is TGTGCCAGCAGTTCCGGGACAGGGGGCGAGCAGTACTTC. The rearrangement uses TRBV5-6 and TRBJ2-7; 11 nucleotides agree with TRBD1. After removal of 5 bases from V and 6 bases from J, the junction contained 4 bases not matched to a gene. The CDR3 contains 13 residues. Germline V gene data show CDR1 as SGHDT and CDR2 as YYEEEE.

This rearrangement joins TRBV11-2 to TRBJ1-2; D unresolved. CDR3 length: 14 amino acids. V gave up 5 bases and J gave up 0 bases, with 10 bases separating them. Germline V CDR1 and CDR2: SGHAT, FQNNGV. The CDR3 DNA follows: TGTGCCAGCAGCGTCTCAACAGCTAACTATGGCTACACCTTC. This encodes CASSVSTANYGYTF.

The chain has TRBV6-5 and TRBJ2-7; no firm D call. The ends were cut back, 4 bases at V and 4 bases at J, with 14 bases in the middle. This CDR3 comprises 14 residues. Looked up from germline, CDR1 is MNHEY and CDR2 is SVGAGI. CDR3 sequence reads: CASSSAAFLYEQYF. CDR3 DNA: TGTGCCAGCAGTTCCGCGGCTTTTTTGTACGAGCAGTACTTC.

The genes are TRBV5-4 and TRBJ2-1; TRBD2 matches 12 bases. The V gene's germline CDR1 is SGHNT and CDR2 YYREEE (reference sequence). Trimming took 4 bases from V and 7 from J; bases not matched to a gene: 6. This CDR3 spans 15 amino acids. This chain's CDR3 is CASSIGLAGTNEQFF. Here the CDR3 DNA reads TGTGCCAGCAGCATTGGACTAGCGGGGACGAATGAGCAGTTCTTC.

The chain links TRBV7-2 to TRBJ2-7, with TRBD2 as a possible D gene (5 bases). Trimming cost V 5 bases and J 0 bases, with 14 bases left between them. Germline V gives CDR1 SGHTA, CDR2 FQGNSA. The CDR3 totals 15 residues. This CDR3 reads CASSVRTRLSYEQYF. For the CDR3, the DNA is TGTGCCAGCAGCGTAAGGACTCGACTCTCCTACGAGCAGTACTTC.

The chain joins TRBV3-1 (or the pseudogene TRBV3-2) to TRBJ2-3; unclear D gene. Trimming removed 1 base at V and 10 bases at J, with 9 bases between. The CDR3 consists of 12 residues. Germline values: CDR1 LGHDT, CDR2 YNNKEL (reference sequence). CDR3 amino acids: CASSQVGVAQYF. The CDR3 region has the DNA TGTGCCAGCAGCCAAGTTGGAGTGGCGCAGTATTTT.

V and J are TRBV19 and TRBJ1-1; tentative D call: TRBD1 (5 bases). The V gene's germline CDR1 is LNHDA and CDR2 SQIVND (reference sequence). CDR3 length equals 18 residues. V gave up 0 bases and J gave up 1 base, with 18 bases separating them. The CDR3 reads CASSIDPTGPHRNTEAFF. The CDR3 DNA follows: TGTGCCAGTAGTATAGATCCTACAGGTCCCCACCGGAACACTGAAGCTTTCTTT.

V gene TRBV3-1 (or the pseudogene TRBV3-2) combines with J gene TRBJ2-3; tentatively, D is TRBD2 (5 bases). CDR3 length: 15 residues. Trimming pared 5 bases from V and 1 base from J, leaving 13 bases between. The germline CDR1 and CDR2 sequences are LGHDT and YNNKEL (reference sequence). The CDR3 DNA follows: TGTGCCAGCAGCTCCTCTCCCGGGGGCACAGATACGCAGTATTTT. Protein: CASSSSPGGTDTQYF.

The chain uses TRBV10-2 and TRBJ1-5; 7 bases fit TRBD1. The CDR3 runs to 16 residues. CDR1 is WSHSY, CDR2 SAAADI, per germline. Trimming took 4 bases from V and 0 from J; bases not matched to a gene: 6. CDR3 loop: CASSVGDRPSNQPQHF. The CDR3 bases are TGCGCCAGCAGTGTGGGGGACAGACCTAGCAATCAGCCCCAGCATTTT.

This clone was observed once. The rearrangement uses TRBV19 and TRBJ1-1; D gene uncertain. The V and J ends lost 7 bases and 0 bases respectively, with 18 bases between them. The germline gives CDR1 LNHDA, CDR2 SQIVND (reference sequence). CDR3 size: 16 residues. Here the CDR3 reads CASTSGNGNMNTEAFF. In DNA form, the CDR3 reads TGTGCCAGTACCTCAGGAAACGGCAACATGAACACTGAAGCTTTCTTT.

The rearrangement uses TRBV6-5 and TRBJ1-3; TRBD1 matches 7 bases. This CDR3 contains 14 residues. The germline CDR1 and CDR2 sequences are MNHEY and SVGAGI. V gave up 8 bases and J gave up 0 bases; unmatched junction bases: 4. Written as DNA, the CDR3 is TGTGCCAGCGGGACAGTCAGCTCTGGAAACACCATATATTTT. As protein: CASGTVSSGNTIYF.

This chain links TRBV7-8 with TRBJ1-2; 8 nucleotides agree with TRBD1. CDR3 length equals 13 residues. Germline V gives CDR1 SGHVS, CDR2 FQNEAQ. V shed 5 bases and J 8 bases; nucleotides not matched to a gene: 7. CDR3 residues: CASSPSTGVGYTF. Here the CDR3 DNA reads TGTGCCAGCAGCCCCTCGACAGGGGTCGGCTACACCTTC.

For the CDR3, the DNA is TGTGCCATCAGTGACGGCTTGAGGGGCTACACCTTC. Its protein product is CAISDGLRGYTF. The chain is built from TRBV10-3 and TRBJ1-2; D is undetermined. V gave up 3 bases and J gave up 8 bases, with 10 bases separating them. In germline, CDR1 is ENHRY, CDR2 SYGVKD. The CDR3 covers 12 residues.

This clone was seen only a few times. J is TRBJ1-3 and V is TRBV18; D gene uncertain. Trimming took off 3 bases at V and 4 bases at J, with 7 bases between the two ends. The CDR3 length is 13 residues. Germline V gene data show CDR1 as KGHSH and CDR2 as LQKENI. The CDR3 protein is CASSPSQGNTIYF. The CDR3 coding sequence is TGTGCCAGCTCACCCTCCCAGGGAAACACCATATATTTT. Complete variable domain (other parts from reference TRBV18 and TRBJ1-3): NAGVMQNPRHLVRRRGQEARLRCSPMKGHSHVYWYRQLPEEGLKFMVYLQKENIIDESGMPKERFSAEFPKEGPSILRIQQVVRGDSAAYFCASSPSQGNTIYFGEGSWLTVV.

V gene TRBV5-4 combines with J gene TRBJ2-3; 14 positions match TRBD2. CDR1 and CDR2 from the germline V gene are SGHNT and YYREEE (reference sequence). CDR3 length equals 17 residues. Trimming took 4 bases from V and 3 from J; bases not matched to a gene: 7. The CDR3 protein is CASSPRLAGGRTDTQYF. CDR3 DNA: TGTGCCAGCAGCCCTAGACTAGCGGGGGGGCGGACAGATACGCAGTATTTT.

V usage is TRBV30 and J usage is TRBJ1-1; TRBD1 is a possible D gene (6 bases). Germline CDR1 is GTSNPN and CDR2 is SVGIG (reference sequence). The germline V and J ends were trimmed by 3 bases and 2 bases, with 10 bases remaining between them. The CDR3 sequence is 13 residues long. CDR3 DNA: TGTGCCTGGAGCCGACAGGTCAACACTGAAGCTTTCTTT. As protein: CAWSRQVNTEAFF.

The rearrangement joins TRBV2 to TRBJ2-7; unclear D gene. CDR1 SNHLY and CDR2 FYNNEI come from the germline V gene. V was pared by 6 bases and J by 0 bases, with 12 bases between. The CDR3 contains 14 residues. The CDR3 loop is CASRAATSSYEQYF. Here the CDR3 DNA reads TGTGCCAGCAGGGCGGCCACCAGCTCCTACGAGCAGTACTTC.

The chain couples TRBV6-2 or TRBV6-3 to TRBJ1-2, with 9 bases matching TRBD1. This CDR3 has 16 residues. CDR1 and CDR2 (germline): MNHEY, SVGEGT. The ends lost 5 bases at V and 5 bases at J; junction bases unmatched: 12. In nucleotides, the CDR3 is TGTGCCAGCAGTGACATGGACAGGGGTTCTTCTTATGGCTACACCTTC. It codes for CASSDMDRGSSYGYTF.

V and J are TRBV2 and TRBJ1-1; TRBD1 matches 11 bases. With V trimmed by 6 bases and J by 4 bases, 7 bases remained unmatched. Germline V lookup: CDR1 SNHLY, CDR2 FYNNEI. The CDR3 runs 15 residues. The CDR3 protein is CASRDGTGGPTEAFF. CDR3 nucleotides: TGTGCCAGCAGAGACGGGACAGGGGGTCCCACTGAAGCTTTCTTT.